This TCR beta chain appears in the sequencing data of a study of Ad26.COV2.S vaccination and SARS-CoV-2 variants. Documented treatment: about 20 received Ad26.COV2.S at low or high dose, single or two shots; roughly 5 received placebo; per-sample allocation not given. Day 63 after the first injection of vaccine or placebo was the sampling time. Donor was an adult aged 18-55 years in Boston. Wuhan-strain SARS-CoV-2 spike was expressed by the Ad26 vector that made up the vaccine. Points from the study as a whole: Whether participants received vaccine or placebo, their non-spike TCR breadth was similar.

Concerning this clone itself: Its antigen is unknown.

Assay: immunoSEQ multiplex PCR; the TCRdb copy retains only in-frame clones and omits some. The table includes around 400,000 clones, 89% detected once. This sample comprised peripheral blood, obtained in a trial of Ad26.COV2.S vaccine versus placebo. The sequence was obtained from a person between 18 and 65 years old who received the Ad26.COV2.S COVID-19 vaccine or a placebo.

The CDR3 sequence: CASSLGQGTQPQHF. The DNA of the CDR3 is TGTGCCAGCAGCTTGGGACAGGGAACTCAGCCCCAGCATTTT. The chain carries TRBV5-6 and TRBJ1-5; 7 bases align to TRBD1. V dropped 0 bases and J dropped 6; count of bases not matched to a gene: 3. Looked up from germline, CDR1 is SGHDT and CDR2 is YYEEEE. The CDR3 contains 14 residues.